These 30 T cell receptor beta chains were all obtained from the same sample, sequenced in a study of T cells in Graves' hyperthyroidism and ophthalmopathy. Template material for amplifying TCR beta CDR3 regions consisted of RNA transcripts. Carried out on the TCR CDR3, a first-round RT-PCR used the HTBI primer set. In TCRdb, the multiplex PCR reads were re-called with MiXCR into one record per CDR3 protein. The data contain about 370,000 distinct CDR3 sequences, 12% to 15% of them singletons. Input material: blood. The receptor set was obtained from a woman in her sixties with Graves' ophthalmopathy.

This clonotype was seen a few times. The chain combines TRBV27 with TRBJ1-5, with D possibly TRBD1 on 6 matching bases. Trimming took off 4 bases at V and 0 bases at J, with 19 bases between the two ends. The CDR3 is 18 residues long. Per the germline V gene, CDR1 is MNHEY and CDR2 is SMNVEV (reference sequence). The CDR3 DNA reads TGTGCCAGCAGTTCCACCGGGACACTTCTCTATAGCAATCAGCCCCAGCATTTT. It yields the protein CASSSTGTLLYSNQPQHF.

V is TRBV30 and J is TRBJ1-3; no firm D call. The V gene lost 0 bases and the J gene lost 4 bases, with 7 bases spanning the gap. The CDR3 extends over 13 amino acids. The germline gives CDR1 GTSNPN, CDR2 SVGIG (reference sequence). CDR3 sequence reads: CAWSVGSGNTIYF. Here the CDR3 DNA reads TGTGCCTGGAGTGTTGGGTCAGGAAACACCATATATTTT.

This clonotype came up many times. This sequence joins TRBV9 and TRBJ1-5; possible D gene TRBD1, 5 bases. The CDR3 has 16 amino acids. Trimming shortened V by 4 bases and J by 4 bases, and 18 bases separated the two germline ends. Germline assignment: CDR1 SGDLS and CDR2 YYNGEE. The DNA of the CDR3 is TGTGCCAGCAGCCCCCCGAGAAGGGAGGGGAATCAGCCCCAGCATTTT. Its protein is CASSPPRREGNQPQHF.

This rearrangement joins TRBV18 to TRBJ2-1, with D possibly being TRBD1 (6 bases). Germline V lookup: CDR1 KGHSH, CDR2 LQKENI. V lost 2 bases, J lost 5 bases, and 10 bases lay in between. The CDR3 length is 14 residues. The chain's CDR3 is CASSPTGTNNEQFF. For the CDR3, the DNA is TGTGCCAGCTCACCAACCGGGACAAACAATGAGCAGTTCTTC.

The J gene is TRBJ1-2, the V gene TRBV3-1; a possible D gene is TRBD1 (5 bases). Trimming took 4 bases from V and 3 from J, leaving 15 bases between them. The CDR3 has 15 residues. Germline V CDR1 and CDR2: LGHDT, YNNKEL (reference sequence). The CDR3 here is CASSPAGGDHYGYTF. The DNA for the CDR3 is TGTGCCAGCAGCCCTGCGGGGGGGGACCACTATGGCTACACCTTC.

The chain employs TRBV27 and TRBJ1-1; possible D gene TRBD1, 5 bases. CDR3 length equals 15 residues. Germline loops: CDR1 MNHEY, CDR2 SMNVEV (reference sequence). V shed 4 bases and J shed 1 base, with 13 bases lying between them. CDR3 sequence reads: CASSSAGGWNTEAFF. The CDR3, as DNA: TGTGCCAGCAGTTCAGCCGGGGGTTGGAACACTGAAGCTTTCTTT.

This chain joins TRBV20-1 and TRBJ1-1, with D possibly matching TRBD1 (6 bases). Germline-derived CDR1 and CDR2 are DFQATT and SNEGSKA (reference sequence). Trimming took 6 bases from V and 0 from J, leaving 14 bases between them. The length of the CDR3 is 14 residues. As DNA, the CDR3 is TGCAGTGCGGGTAGGGACAACATGAACACTGAAGCTTTCTTT. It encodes CSAGRDNMNTEAFF.

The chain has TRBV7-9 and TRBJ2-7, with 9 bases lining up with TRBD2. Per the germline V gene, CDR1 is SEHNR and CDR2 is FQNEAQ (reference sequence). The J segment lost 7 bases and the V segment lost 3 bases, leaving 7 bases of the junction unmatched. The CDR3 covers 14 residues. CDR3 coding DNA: TGTGCCAGCAGCTTTTCCGGGAGCGGGAGGGAGCAGTACTTC. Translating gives CASSFSGSGREQYF. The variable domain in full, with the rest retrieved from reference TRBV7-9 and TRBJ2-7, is DTGVSQNPRHKITKRGQNVTFRCDPISEHNRLYWYRQTLGQGPEFLTYFQNEAQLEKSRLLSDRFSAERPKGSFSTLEIQRTEQGDSAMYLCASSFSGSGREQYFGPGTRLTVT.

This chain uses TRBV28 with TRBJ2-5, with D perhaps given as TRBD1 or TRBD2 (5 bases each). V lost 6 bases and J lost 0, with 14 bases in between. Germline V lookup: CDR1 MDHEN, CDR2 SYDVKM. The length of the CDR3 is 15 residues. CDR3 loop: CASSFPGTYQETQYF. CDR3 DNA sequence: TGTGCCAGCAGCTTTCCCGGGACCTACCAAGAGACCCAGTACTTC.

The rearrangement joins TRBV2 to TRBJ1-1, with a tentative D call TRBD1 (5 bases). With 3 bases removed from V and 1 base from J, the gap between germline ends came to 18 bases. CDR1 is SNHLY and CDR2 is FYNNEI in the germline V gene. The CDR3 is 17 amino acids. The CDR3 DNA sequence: TGTGCCAGCAGTGACCGGGTTGGGTGGGGCAGGAACACTGAAGCTTTCTTT. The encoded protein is CASSDRVGWGRNTEAFF. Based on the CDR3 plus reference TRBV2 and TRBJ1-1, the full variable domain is EPEVTQTPSHQVTQMGQEVILRCVPISNHLYFYWYRQILGQKVEFLVSFYNNEISEKSEIFDDQFSVERPDGSNFTLKIRSTKLEDSAMYFCASSDRVGWGRNTEAFFGQGTRLTVV.

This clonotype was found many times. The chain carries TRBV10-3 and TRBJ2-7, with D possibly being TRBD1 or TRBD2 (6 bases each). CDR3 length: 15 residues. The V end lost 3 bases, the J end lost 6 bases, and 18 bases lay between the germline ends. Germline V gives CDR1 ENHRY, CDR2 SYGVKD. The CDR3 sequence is CAISDRTERALEQYF. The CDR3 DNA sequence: TGTGCCATCAGTGACCGGACAGAGCGGGCTCTCGAGCAGTACTTC.

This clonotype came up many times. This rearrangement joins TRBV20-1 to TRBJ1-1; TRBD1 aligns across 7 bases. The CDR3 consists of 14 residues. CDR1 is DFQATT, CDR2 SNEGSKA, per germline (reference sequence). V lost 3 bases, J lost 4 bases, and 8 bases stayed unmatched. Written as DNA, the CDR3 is TGCAGTGCTAGGGCAGGGGGTAAGAGCACTGAAGCTTTCTTT. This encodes CSARAGGKSTEAFF.

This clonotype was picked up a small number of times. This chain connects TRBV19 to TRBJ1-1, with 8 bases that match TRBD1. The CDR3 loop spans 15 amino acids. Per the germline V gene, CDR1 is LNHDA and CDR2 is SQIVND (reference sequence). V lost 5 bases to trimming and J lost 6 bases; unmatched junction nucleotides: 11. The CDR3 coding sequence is TGTGCCAGTAGTTGGAATGGACAGGGCTCTTCTGAAGCTTTCTTT. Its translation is CASSWNGQGSSEAFF.

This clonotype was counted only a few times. The CDR3 sequence: CASESGMGTGELFF. CDR3 bases: TGCGCCAGCGAGAGCGGGATGGGCACCGGGGAGCTGTTTTTT. This chain joins TRBV5-1 and TRBJ2-2, with 7 bases fitting TRBD2. V shed 7 bases and J 4 bases; nucleotides not matched to a gene: 7. The germline V gene encodes CDR1 SGHRS and CDR2 YFSETQ. The CDR3 has 14 residues. The full variable domain, its missing parts supplied by reference TRBV5-1 and TRBJ2-2, is KAGVTQTPRYLIKTRGQQVTLSCSPISGHRSVSWYQQTPGQGLQFLFEYFSETQRNKGNFPGRFSGRQFSNSRSEMNVSTLELGDSALYLCASESGMGTGELFFGEGSRLTVL.

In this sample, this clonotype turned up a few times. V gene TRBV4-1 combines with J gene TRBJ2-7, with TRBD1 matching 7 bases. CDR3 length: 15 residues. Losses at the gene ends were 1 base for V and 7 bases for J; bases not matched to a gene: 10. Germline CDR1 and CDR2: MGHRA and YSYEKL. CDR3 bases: TGCGCCAGCAGCCAAGGGCCGACAGGGAAAGATGAGCAGTACTTC. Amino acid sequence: CASSQGPTGKDEQYF.

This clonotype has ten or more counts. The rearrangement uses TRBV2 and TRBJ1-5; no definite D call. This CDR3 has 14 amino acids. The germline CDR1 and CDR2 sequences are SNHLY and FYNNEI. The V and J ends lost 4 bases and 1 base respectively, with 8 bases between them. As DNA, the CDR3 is TGTGCCAGCAGTGTATCGGGGAGCAATCAGCCCCAGCATTTT. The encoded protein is CASSVSGSNQPQHF. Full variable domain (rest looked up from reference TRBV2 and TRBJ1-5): EPEVTQTPSHQVTQMGQEVILRCVPISNHLYFYWYRQILGQKVEFLVSFYNNEISEKSEIFDDQFSVERPDGSNFTLKIRSTKLEDSAMYFCASSVSGSNQPQHFGDGTRLSIL.

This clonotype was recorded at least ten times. The CDR3 sequence: CSARRDGNTEAFF. The CDR3 DNA reads TGCAGTGCTAGGAGGGACGGGAACACTGAAGCTTTCTTT. The chain is built from TRBV20-1 and TRBJ1-1; perhaps TRBD1 as D (5 bases). In germline, CDR1 is DFQATT, CDR2 SNEGSKA (reference sequence). CDR3 length equals 13 residues. Trimming pared 3 bases from V and 1 base from J, leaving 9 bases between.

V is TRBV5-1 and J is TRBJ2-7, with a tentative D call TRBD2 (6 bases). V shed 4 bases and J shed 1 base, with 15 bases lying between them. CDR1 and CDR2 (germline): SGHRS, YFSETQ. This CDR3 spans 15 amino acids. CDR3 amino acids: CASSLSYSGSYEQYF. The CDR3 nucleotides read TGCGCCAGCAGCCTTAGCTACAGCGGGTCCTACGAGCAGTACTTC.

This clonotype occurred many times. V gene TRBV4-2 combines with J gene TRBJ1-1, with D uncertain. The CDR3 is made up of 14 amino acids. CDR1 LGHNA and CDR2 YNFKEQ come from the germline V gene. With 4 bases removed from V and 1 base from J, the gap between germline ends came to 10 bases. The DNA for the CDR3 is TGTGCCAGCAGCCTCTCGAGAGGGAACACTGAAGCTTTCTTT. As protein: CASSLSRGNTEAFF.

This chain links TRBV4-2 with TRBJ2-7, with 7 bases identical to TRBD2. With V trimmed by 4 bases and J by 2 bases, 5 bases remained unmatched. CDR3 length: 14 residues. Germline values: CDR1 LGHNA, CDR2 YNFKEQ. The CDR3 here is CASSLRERPYEQYF. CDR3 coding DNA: TGTGCCAGCAGCCTGCGGGAGAGACCCTACGAGCAGTACTTC.

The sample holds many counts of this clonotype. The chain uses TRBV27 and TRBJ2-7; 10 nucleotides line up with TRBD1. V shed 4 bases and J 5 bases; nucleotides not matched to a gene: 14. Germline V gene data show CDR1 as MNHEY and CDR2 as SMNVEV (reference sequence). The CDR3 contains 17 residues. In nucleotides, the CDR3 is TGTGCCAGCAGTTCACCGGGACAGGGGAGGTCCCTCCACGAGCAGTACTTC. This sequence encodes CASSSPGQGRSLHEQYF.

The CDR3 loop is CASSLGRTSGQSEQFF. CDR3 sequence (DNA): TGTGCCAGCAGCTTAGGTAGGACTAGCGGGCAAAGTGAGCAGTTCTTC. V usage is TRBV7-2 and J usage is TRBJ2-1, with TRBD2 matching over 11 bases. Germline values: CDR1 SGHTA, CDR2 FQGNSA. The CDR3 length is 16 residues. V lost 1 base to trimming and J lost 9 bases; unmatched junction nucleotides: 8.

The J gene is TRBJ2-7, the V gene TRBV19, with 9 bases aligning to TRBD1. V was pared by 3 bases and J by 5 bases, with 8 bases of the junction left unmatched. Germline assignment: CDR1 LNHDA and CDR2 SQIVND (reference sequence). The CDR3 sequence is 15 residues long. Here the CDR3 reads CASSMEGTGFHEQYF. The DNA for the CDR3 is TGTGCCAGTAGTATGGAGGGGACAGGGTTCCACGAGCAGTACTTC.

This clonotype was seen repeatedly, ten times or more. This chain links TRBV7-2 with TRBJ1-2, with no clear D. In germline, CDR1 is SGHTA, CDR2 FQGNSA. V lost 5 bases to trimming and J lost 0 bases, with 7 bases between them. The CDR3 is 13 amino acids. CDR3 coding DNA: TGTGCCAGCAGCCTCCCACCTAACTATGGCTACACCTTC. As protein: CASSLPPNYGYTF.

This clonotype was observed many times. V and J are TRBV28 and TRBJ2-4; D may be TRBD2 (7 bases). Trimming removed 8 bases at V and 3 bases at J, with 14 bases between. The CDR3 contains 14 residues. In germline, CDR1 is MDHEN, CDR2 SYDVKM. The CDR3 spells CASGGGVGKNIQYF. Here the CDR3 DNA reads TGTGCCAGCGGCGGGGGCGTGGGCAAAAACATTCAGTACTTC.

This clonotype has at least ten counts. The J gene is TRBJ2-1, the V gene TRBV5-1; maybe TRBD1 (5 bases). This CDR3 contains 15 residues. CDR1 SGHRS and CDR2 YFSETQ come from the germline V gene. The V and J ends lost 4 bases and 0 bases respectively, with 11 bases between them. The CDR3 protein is CASSIGDSSYNEQFF. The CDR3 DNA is TGCGCCAGCAGCATAGGGGATAGCTCCTACAATGAGCAGTTCTTC.

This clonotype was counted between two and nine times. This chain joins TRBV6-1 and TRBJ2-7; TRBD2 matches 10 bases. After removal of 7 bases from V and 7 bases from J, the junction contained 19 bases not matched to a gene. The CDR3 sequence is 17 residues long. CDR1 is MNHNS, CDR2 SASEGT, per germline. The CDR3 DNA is TGTGCCAGCAACTATCACCCTATAGGGCTAGCGGGGGATGAGCAGTACTTC. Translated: CASNYHPIGLAGDEQYF.

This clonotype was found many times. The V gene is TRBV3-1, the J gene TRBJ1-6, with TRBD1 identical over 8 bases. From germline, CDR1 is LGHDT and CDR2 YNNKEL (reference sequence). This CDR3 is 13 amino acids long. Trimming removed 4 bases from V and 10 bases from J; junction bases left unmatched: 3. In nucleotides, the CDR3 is TGTGCCAGCAGCCGGACAGGGCTGTCACCCCTCCACTTT. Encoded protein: CASSRTGLSPLHF.

The CDR3 nucleotides are TGCGCCAGCAGCTCCCGGGACTATTCCTACGAGCAGTACTTC. It translates to CASSSRDYSYEQYF. The chain carries TRBV5-1 and TRBJ2-7; 7 positions match TRBD2. The V and J ends lost 3 bases and 1 base, in that order; junction bases with no gene match: 4. From germline, CDR1 is SGHRS and CDR2 YFSETQ. The CDR3 extends over 14 amino acids.

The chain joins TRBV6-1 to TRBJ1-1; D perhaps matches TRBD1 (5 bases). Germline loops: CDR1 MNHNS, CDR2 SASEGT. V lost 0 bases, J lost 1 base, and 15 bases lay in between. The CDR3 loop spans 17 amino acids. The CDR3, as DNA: TGTGCCAGCAGTGAAGCGGCCGGGGCCCATTGGAACACTGAAGCTTTCTTT. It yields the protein CASSEAAGAHWNTEAFF.